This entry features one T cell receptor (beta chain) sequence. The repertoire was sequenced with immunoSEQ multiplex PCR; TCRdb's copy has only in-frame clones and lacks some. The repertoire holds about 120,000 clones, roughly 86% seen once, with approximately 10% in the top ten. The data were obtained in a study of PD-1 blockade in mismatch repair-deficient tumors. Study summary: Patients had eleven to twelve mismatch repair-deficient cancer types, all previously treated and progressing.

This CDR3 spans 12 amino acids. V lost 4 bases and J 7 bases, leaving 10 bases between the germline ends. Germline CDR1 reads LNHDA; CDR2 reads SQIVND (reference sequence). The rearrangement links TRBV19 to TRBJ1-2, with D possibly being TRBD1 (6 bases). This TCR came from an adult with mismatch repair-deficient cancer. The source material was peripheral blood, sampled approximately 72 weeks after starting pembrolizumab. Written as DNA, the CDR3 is TGTGCCAGTAGTAGCGGGGGCGGTGGCTACACCTTC. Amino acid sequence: CASSSGGGGYTF.